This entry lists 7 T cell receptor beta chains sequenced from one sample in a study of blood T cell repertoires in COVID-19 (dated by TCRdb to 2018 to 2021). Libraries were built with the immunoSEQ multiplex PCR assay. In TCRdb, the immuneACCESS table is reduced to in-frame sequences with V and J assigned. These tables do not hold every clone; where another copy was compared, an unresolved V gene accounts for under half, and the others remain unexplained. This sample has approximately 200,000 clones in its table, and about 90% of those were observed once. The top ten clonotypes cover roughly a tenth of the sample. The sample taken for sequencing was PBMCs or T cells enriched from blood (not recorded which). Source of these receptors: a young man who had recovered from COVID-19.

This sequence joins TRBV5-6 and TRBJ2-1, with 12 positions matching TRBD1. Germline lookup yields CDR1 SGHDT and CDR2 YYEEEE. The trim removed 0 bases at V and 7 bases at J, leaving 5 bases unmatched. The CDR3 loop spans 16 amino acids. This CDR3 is CASSLGPGQGANEQFF. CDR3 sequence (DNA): TGTGCCAGCAGCTTGGGTCCGGGACAGGGGGCTAATGAGCAGTTCTTC.

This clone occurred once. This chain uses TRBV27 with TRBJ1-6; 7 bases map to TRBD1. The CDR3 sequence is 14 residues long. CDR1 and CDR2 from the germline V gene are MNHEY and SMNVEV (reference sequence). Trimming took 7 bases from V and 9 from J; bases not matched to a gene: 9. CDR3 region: CASKRTGLGSPLHF. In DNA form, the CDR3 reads TGTGCCAGCAAACGGACAGGTTTGGGTTCACCCCTCCACTTT.

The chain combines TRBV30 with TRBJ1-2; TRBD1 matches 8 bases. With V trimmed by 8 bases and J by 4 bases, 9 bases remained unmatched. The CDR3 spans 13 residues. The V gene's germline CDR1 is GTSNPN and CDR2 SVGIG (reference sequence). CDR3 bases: TGTGCCCAAAGGACAGGGCCCTTCTATGGCTACACCTTC. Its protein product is CAQRTGPFYGYTF.

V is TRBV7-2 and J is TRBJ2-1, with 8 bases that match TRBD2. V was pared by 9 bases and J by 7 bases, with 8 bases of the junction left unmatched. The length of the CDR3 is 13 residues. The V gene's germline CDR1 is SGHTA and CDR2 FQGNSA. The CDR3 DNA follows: TGTGCCAGTGGACTAGCTCTCCTAAATGAGCAGTTCTTC. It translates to CASGLALLNEQFF.

This CDR3 reads CASSLSPGQGIYNEQFF. The CDR3 coding sequence is TGTGCCAGCAGCTTAAGCCCTGGGCAGGGGATCTACAATGAGCAGTTCTTC. The rearrangement joins TRBV7-2 to TRBJ2-1; possibly TRBD1 for D (6 bases). This CDR3 region has 17 residues. CDR1 is SGHTA, CDR2 FQGNSA, per germline. Trimming cost V 2 bases and J 3 bases, with 17 bases left between them.

The CDR3 sequence is CASRHVGGRNTIYF. CDR3 sequence (DNA): TGTGCCAGCAGGCACGTGGGGGGGAGAAACACCATATATTTT. The V call is TRBV5-5, the J call TRBJ1-3, with D possibly TRBD1 on 5 matching bases. This CDR3 region has 14 residues. The ends were cut back, 5 bases at V and 5 bases at J, with 14 bases in the middle. Per germline, CDR1 SGHKS and CDR2 YYEKEE (reference sequence).

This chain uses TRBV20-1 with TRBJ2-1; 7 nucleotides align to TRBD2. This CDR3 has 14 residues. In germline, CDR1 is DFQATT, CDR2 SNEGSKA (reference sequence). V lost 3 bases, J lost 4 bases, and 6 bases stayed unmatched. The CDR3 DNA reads TGCAGTGCTAGTCCGCTAGCGGAATACAATGAGCAGTTCTTC. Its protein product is CSASPLAEYNEQFF.